This T cell receptor (beta chain) originates from a study of a mutant IDH1 vaccine in newly diagnosed glioma. For the study at large: Vaccination of patients was performed eight times, in weeks 1, 3, 5, 7, 11, 15, 19 and 23. Pretreatment consisted of radiotherapy, temozolomide, or both, with most receiving both.

The table came from immunoSEQ multiplex PCR; TCRdb's copy has only in-frame clones and leaves some out. The sample consists of 110,000 or so clones, 85% to 90% of them appearing once. CDR1 MNHEY and CDR2 SMNVEV come from the germline V gene (reference sequence). V lost 6 bases, J lost 0 bases, and 5 bases stayed unmatched. This CDR3 region has 15 residues. As regards this clone: As yet, its antigen is unknown.

The time point was: week 11, during vaccination. One vaccine dose held 300 ug of mutant IDH1 20-mer peptide and came with topical imiquimod. Donor diagnoses consisted of new WHO grade 3 or 4 IDH1-mutant, ATRX-lost astrocytomas. The sequencing here drew on PBMCs, taken from a glioma patient whose treatment included an IDH1 peptide vaccine. This sequence was found in a woman aged 45 to 65 with glioma. The chain links TRBV27 to TRBJ1-1, with 9 bases lining up with TRBD1. The CDR3, as DNA: TGTGCCAGCAGCCTAGGACAGGGGTTGAACACTGAAGCTTTCTTT. Its translation: CASSLGQGLNTEAFF.